Listed below are T cell receptor beta chains from one sample, sequenced in a study of cytomegalovirus exposure and HLA in healthy donors. Assay: immunoSEQ multiplex PCR; the TCRdb copy retains only in-frame clones and omits some. The sample consists of 120,000 or so clones, around 89% of them appearing once. The specimen sequenced was PBMCs. The receptors derive from a woman younger than 45 in good health and CMV-seropositive. Each CDR3 is given with its conserved first and last residue. The D gene is left open where the match is weak. Rows give clone size only sometimes, using once, few, many, or a class for an expanded clone.

>-|TRBJ2-2|TRBV18|-
CASSPSWGLTGELFF
TGTGCCAGCTCACCAAGCTGGGGGCTAACCGGGGAGCTGTTTTTT
>-|TRBJ2-5|TRBV5-1|-
CASSLPDPEETQYF
TGCGCCAGCAGCTTGCCGGATCCGGAGGAGACCCAGTACTTC
>TRBD1|TRBJ1-1|TRBV13|once
CASSWTGGRTEAFF
TGTGCCAGCAGCTGGACAGGGGGACGGACTGAAGCTTTCTTT
>-|TRBJ2-5|TRBV7-9|-
CASTLAGQETQYF
TGTGCCAGCACCTTGGCAGGACAAGAGACCCAGTACTTC
>TRBD1|TRBJ1-6|TRBV19|-
CASTEWDSNSPLHF
TGTGCCAGTACTGAGTGGGACAGCAATTCACCCCTCCACTTT
>TRBD1|TRBJ2-7|TRBV6-1|-
CASSDGTVYEQYF
TGTGCCAGCAGCGACGGGACAGTCTACGAGCAGTACTTC
>TRBD2|TRBJ2-7|TRBV18|-
CASSPRREPILPYEQYF
TGTGCCAGCTCACCACGGCGGGAGCCCATTTTGCCCTACGAGCAGTACTTC
>-|TRBJ1-2|TRBV5-1|-
CASSLVGPGSYTF
TGCGCCAGCAGCTTGGTTGGTCCGGGTAGCTACACCTTC
>TRBD1|TRBJ1-4|TRBV5-6|-
CASSLTGDPSTNEKLFF
TGTGCCAGCAGCCTGACAGGGGATCCTTCAACTAATGAAAAACTGTTTTTT
>-|TRBJ2-7|TRBV28|-
CASSLGRGDAQQYF
TGTGCCAGCAGTCTCGGGCGGGGTGATGCCCAGCAGTACTTC
>-|TRBJ2-5|TRBV7-2|-
CASGGGADWETQYF
TGTGCCAGCGGTGGAGGAGCGGACTGGGAGACCCAGTACTTC
>TRBD1|TRBJ1-1|TRBV30|-
CAWQTGSDGTEAFF
TGTGCCTGGCAGACAGGGTCCGATGGCACTGAAGCTTTCTTT
>-|TRBJ2-1|TRBV28|-
CASSSLASEQFF
TGTGCCAGCAGTTCCCTAGCGAGTGAGCAGTTCTTC
>-|TRBJ2-6|TRBV5-6|-
CASSLARRRGETGANVLTF
TGTGCCAGCAGCTTGGCGCGCCGGCGTGGGGAGACTGGGGCCAACGTCCTGACTTTC
>-|TRBJ2-7|TRBV18|few
CASSRGRASSSYEQYF
TGTGCCAGCTCACGGGGGCGGGCGTCCAGCTCCTACGAGCAGTACTTC
>TRBD1|TRBJ1-1|TRBV6-5|-
CATSQRGLYTEAFF
TGTGCCACCTCTCAAAGGGGGCTTTACACTGAAGCTTTCTTT
>TRBD2|TRBJ2-3|TRBV9|-
CASSVVGGPTDTQYF
TGTGCCAGCAGCGTAGTGGGAGGGCCCACAGATACGCAGTATTTT
>-|TRBJ1-5|TRBV2|-
CASTSGNPGQWAQPQHF
TGTGCCAGCACCTCCGGCAACCCCGGACAGTGGGCTCAGCCCCAGCATTTT
>-|TRBJ1-1|TRBV15|-
CATSRAGTLNTEAFF
TGTGCCACCAGCAGGGCCGGGACACTGAACACTGAAGCTTTCTTT
>-|TRBJ2-7|TRBV11-2|-
CASSLRSGISYEQYF
TGTGCCAGCAGCTTACGATCCGGGATATCCTACGAGCAGTACTTC
>-|TRBJ2-1|TRBV5-1|-
CASSRSSGYNEQFF
TGCGCCAGCAGCCGGTCTAGTGGCTACAATGAGCAGTTCTTC
>-|TRBJ2-1|TRBV12-5|-
CASGFGASNEQFF
TGTGCTAGTGGTTTTGGAGCTTCGAATGAGCAGTTCTTC
>-|TRBJ1-3|TRBV7-7|-
CASSPSGNTIYF
TGTGCTAGCAGCCCGTCTGGAAACACCATATATTTT
>TRBD1|TRBJ2-1|TRBV10-3|-
CAIQEGQGVRDEQFF
TGTGCCATCCAGGAGGGACAGGGGGTTCGGGATGAGCAGTTCTTC
>TRBD1|TRBJ2-1|TRBV11-2|-
CASITPGQDNEQFF
TGTGCCAGTATCACACCGGGACAGGACAATGAGCAGTTCTTC
>TRBD1|TRBJ1-2|TRBV28|-
CASSLGQGPNYGYTF
TGTGCCAGCAGTTTGGGACAGGGCCCTAACTATGGCTACACCTTC
>TRBD2|TRBJ2-1|TRBV5-4|-
CASSRLAGGRYNEQFF
TGTGCCAGCAGTCGACTAGCGGGAGGCCGCTACAATGAGCAGTTCTTC
>TRBD1|TRBJ1-1|TRBV6-6|-
CASSYKDRGTEAFF
TGTGCCAGCAGTTACAAGGACAGGGGGACTGAAGCTTTCTTT
>-|TRBJ2-5|TRBV7-8|once
CASSVAGVGQETQYF
TGTGCCAGCAGCGTAGCAGGGGTAGGGCAGGAGACCCAGTACTTC
>-|TRBJ2-5|TRBV5-4|once
CASSLWTSETQYF
TGTGCCAGCAGCTTGTGGACTTCTGAGACCCAGTACTTC
>TRBD1|TRBJ1-1|TRBV2|-
CASSVKLGTGYEAFF
TGTGCCAGCAGTGTTAAATTAGGGACAGGGTATGAAGCTTTCTTT
>-|TRBJ2-2|TRBV7-5|-
CVTGREDDTGELFF
TGTGTCACCGGGCGGGAAGACGACACCGGGGAGCTGTTTTTT
>TRBD2|TRBJ2-7|TRBV7-2|-
CASSLYGTSGSGEQYF
TGTGCCAGCAGCTTATACGGGACTAGCGGGAGTGGGGAGCAGTACTTC
>TRBD1|TRBJ1-2|TRBV28|-
CASSATGTGTYGYTF
TGTGCCAGCAGTGCAACAGGGACAGGGACCTATGGCTACACCTTC
>-|TRBJ2-3|TRBV29-1|-
CSAGTPTDTQYF
TGCAGCGCCGGGACACCCACAGATACGCAGTATTTT
>-|TRBJ2-7|TRBV5-1|once
CASSPSPSGLDEQYF
TGCGCCAGCAGCCCCTCCCCTAGTGGCCTGGACGAGCAGTACTTC
>-|TRBJ2-6|TRBV2|-
CASKGLYSGANVLTF
TGTGCCAGCAAGGGACTTTACTCTGGGGCCAACGTCCTGACTTTC
>-|TRBJ1-1|TRBV5-1|-
CASSSGAFMGEAFF
TGCGCCAGCAGCTCTGGGGCCTTTATGGGTGAAGCTTTCTTT
>-|TRBJ2-2|TRBV7-3|-
CASSLSRSNTGELFF
TGTGCCAGCAGCTTAAGCCGAAGCAACACCGGGGAGCTGTTTTTT
>TRBD2|TRBJ2-3|TRBV7-2|-
CASSQTSGRVGTDTQYF
TGTGCCAGCAGCCAGACTAGCGGGAGGGTCGGCACAGATACGCAGTATTTT
>TRBD2|TRBJ2-1|TRBV4-2|-
CASSPRSSGAYNEQFF
TGTGCCAGCAGCCCGAGGAGTAGCGGGGCCTACAATGAGCAGTTCTTC
>TRBD2|TRBJ2-7|TRBV9|-
CASSVGRASEQYF
TGTGCCAGCAGCGTCGGGAGGGCTAGCGAGCAGTACTTC
>-|TRBJ1-4|TRBV5-1|-
CASSLEGWTNEKLFF
TGCGCCAGCAGCTTGGAGGGGTGGACCAATGAAAAACTGTTTTTT
>TRBD1|TRBJ2-5|TRBV4-1|-
CASSHSTGWGETQYF
TGCGCCAGCAGCCATTCGACAGGGTGGGGGGAGACCCAGTACTTC
>TRBD2|TRBJ2-3|TRBV19|-
CASSMPLAGDPYTQYF
TGTGCCAGTAGTATGCCACTAGCGGGAGACCCCTATACGCAGTATTTT
>-|TRBJ1-2|TRBV12-5|-
CASGLTTALRGYGYTF
TGTGCTAGTGGTTTGACAACGGCACTCCGGGGCTATGGCTACACCTTC
>TRBD2|TRBJ2-2|TRBV4-2|-
CASSQAGGGTWETGELFF
TGTGCCAGCAGCCAAGCGGGGGGAGGGACCTGGGAGACCGGGGAGCTGTTTTTT
>TRBD1|TRBJ2-1|TRBV10-3|-
CAISESSGGSYNEQFF
TGTGCCATCAGTGAGTCGTCAGGGGGTTCCTACAATGAGCAGTTCTTC
>-|TRBJ2-1|TRBV9|-
CASSEGTFNEQFF
TGTGCCAGCAGCGAAGGGACTTTTAATGAGCAGTTCTTC
>-|TRBJ2-3|TRBV5-1|-
CASGYRGTDTQYF
TGCGCCAGCGGGTACAGGGGCACAGATACGCAGTATTTT
>-|TRBJ2-6|TRBV2|-
CASSGLRAGANVLTF
TGTGCCAGCAGTGGCCTGAGGGCTGGGGCCAACGTCCTGACTTTC
>-|TRBJ2-7|TRBV6-5|-
CASTRAGSYNEQYF
TGTGCCAGCACCCGAGCCGGGAGTTACAACGAGCAGTACTTC
>-|TRBJ2-4|TRBV2|-
CASRGGENIQYF
TGTGCCAGCAGGGGAGGCGAAAACATTCAGTACTTC
>TRBD1|TRBJ1-2|TRBV28|-
CASKEGTGARGYTF
TGTGCCAGCAAGGAAGGGACAGGGGCGCGGGGCTACACCTTC
>-|TRBJ1-3|TRBV27|-
CASSTFRSGNTIYF
TGTGCCAGCAGCACATTTCGCTCTGGAAACACCATATATTTT